This T cell receptor (beta chain) is from a study of blood T cell repertoires in COVID-19 (TCRdb year 2020). Broadly, across the study: Collaborator samples came from the United States, Italy and Spain and covered acute and convalescent phases of COVID-19. A de-identified subject ID, COVID-19 status, age in years and sex were almost always included in the sample metadata. The repertoires were made available in a free public database intended to serve as a resource for research on the immune response to SARS-CoV-2. The dataset comprised deeply sampled blood TCRbeta repertoires from subjects exposed to, actively infected with, or recovered from COVID-19. The samples were drawn from the first 160 participants of the ongoing ImmuneRACE study and from 1,200 or so subjects provided by 6 global collaborators. The prospective study material was composed of cDNA or gDNA derived from T cells, B-cell-depleted T cells, or PBMCs. Where HLA class I and class II types were available, the types were taken from metadata supplied by the sample provider, not from assay-based typing. Study-level results and caveats: The quantity of clinical and demographic metadata differed by source and by participant and was supplied without curation.

The immunoSEQ Assay, a bias-controlled multiplex PCR, was used to amplify TCRbeta CDR3 regions from genomic DNA. The paper's data handling went like this. The number of nucleated cells in each sample was estimated from the amplification of reference gene primers within the assay. Sequence reads were collapsed and filtered to measure the absolute abundance of every unique TCRbeta CDR3 rearrangement. For each sample, productive Simpson clonality was calculated as the square root of Simpson's diversity index across productive rearrangements. TCRdb mirrors the immuneACCESS table, restricted to in-frame sequences. Some clones are absent from its copies; in checked studies, under half trace to an unresolved V gene, and the reason for the others is unknown. The V and J calls and clone size come from that table; D and trimming were worked out from the DNA. This sample has 250,000 to 300,000 clones in its table, and roughly nine tenths of those were observed once. The top ten clonotypes cover approximately 12% of the sample.

As regards this clone: Its antigen specificity is not known. Base qualities were left out, and no much larger clone turns up one base away.

One collaborating source in Seattle enrolled patients while the patients were actively infected and followed the patients over time throughout the course of disease. Whole blood was collected in K2EDTA tubes by collaborating institutions according to the institutions' own protocols. For TCRbeta analysis, collaborator samples were shipped as frozen whole blood, as isolated PBMCs, or as DNA extracted from either sample type. This sequence originates from a woman younger than 45 with COVID-19, enrolled during active disease. The sample comprised peripheral blood.

The CDR3 reads CASSLATGKYEQYF. The bases read TGTGCCAGCAGCTTGGCTACAGGGAAATACGAGCAGTACTTC. The rearrangement combines TRBV5-5 with TRBJ2-7; matching of 6 bases hints at TRBD1 as the D gene. Reading the germline V gene (reference sequence) gives CDR1 SGHKS and CDR2 YYEKEE. The CDR3 holds 14 amino acids from the cysteine to the phenylalanine. The sequence is cut down to CDR3 DNA, 42 bases in frame from base 1. V is shortened by 0 bases, J by 4 bases, and the region joining them spans 11 bases.